The clone carrying this TCR beta chain appeared many times. RNA transcripts yielded amplified TCR beta CDR3 regions. Amplification began with first-round RT-PCR using HTBI primers, then second-round multiplex PCR was performed. TCRdb passed the multiplex PCR reads through MiXCR, listing each CDR3 protein once. The table includes about 50,000 distinct CDR3 sequences, roughly half detected once. The record originates from a study of Graves' ophthalmopathy and Graves' hyperthyroidism. Ophthalmopathy in the donors was of moderate-to-severe activity, with CAS ≥3, NOSPECS ≥4 and duration under 3 months. The CDR3 spans 13 residues. Trimming removed 6 bases from V and 4 bases from J, with 12 bases in between.

The receptor was isolated from an adult woman with Graves' ophthalmopathy. Sequenced material: peripheral blood. V usage is TRBV12-3 or TRBV12-4 and J usage is TRBJ1-2; D may be TRBD1 (5 bases). This chain's CDR3 is CASSPQGFYGYTF. Written as DNA, the CDR3 is TGTGCCAGCAGCCCGCAGGGTTTCTATGGCTACACCTTC.